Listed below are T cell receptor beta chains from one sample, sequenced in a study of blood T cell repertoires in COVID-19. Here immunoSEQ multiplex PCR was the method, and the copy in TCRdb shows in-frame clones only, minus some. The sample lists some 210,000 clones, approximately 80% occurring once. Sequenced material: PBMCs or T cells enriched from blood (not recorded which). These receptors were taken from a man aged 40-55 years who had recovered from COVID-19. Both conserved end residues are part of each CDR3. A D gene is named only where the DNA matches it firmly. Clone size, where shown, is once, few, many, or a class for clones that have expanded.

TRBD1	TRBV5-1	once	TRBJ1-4	CASSLQGAHEKLFF	TGCGCCAGCAGCTTACAGGGGGCCCATGAAAAACTGTTTTTT
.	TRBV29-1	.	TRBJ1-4	CSVEVRAGSWEKLFF	TGCAGCGTTGAAGTTCGGGCGGGCAGTTGGGAAAAACTGTTTTTT
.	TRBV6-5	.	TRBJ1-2	CASKTLQGPGYTF	TGTGCCAGCAAGACATTACAGGGACCCGGCTACACCTTC
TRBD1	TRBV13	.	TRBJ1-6	CASSLGDRGSYNSPLHF	TGTGCCAGCAGCTTAGGGGACAGGGGGTCTTATAATTCACCCCTCCACTTT
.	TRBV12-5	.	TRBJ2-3	CASGHSGERTDTQYF	TGTGCTAGTGGTCACTCGGGGGAACGCACAGATACGCAGTATTTT
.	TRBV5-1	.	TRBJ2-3	CASSQRTDSTDTQYF	TGCGCCAGCAGCCAGAGGACAGATAGCACAGATACGCAGTATTTT
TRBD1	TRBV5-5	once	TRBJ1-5	CASSFTGGPEPQHF	TGTGCCAGCAGCTTTACAGGGGGCCCGGAGCCCCAGCATTTT
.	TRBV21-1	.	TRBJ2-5	CASSAIPPGYNGTQYF	TGTGCCAGCAGCGCCATACCTCCGGGATATAACGGGACCCAGTACTTC
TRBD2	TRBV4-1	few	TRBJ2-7	CASSQIAGGNVEQYF	TGCGCCAGCAGCCAGATAGCGGGAGGAAACGTCGAGCAGTACTTC
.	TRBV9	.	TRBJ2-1	CASSVGRGKLYNEQFF	TGTGCCAGCAGCGTAGGCAGGGGAAAGCTCTACAATGAGCAGTTCTTC
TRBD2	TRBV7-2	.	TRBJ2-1	CASSLVWAGGGEQFF	TGTGCCAGCAGCTTAGTATGGGCGGGAGGAGGTGAGCAGTTCTTC
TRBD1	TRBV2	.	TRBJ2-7	CASKPGQDSYEQYF	TGTGCCAGCAAACCGGGACAGGACTCCTACGAGCAGTACTTC
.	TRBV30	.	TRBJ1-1	CAWSSVNTEAFF	TGTGCCTGGAGTTCGGTGAACACTGAAGCTTTCTTT
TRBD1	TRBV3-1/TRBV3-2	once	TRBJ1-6	CASSPGTGGVYSPLHF	TGTGCCAGCAGCCCCGGGACAGGGGGAGTTTATTCACCCCTCCACTTT
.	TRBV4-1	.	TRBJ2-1	CASSLAESSYNEQFF	TGCGCCAGCAGCTTAGCGGAGAGCTCCTACAATGAGCAGTTCTTC
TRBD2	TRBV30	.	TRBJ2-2	CAWSPGTSPTGELFF	TGTGCCTGGAGCCCTGGGACTAGCCCCACCGGGGAGCTGTTTTTT
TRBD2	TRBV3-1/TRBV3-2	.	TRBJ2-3	CASSRAGGHTQYF	TGTGCCAGCAGCCGAGCGGGGGGGCACACGCAGTATTTT
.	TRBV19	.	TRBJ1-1	CASSSGGITTEAFF	TGTGCCAGTAGTTCGGGGGGGATAACAACTGAAGCTTTCTTT
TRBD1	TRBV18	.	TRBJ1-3	CASSPPSTGSGNTIYF	TGTGCCAGCTCACCACCGTCGACAGGGTCTGGAAACACCATATATTTT
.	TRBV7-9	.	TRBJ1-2	CAGRSEGYTF	TGTGCCGGGAGATCTGAAGGCTACACCTTC
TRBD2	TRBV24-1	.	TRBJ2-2	CATSDTGTTAGELFF	TGTGCCACCAGTGATACCGGGACTACGGCCGGGGAGCTGTTTTTT
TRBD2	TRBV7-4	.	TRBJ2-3	CASSLRLAGGLLEPTDTQYF	TGTGCCAGCAGCTTGAGACTAGCGGGGGGACTACTCGAGCCCACAGATACGCAGTATTTT
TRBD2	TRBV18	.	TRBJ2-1	CASSPRYTSGREGSYNEQFF	TGTGCCAGCTCACCAAGATATACTAGCGGGAGAGAGGGCTCCTACAATGAGCAGTTCTTC
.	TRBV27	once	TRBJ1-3	CASSFISGNTIYF	TGTGCCAGCAGTTTTATTTCTGGAAACACCATATATTTT
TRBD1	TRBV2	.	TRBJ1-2	CASGGQGRADGYTF	TGTGCCAGCGGGGGACAGGGGAGAGCTGATGGCTACACCTTC
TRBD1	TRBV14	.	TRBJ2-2	CASSGQGPGELFF	TGTGCCAGCAGTGGACAGGGGCCCGGGGAGCTGTTTTTT
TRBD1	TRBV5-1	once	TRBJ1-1	CASSHPGQGGSAFF	TGCGCCAGCAGCCATCCAGGACAGGGAGGTTCAGCTTTCTTT
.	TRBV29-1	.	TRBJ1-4	CSVGGRNNEKLFF	TGCAGCGTTGGGGGCAGAAATAATGAAAAACTGTTTTTT
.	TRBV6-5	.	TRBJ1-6	CASSPLSKNNSPLHF	TGTGCCAGCAGCCCCCTGAGTAAAAATAATTCACCCCTCCACTTT
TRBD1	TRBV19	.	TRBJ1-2	CASLGTGRAYDLGYTF	TGTGCCAGCCTCGGGACAGGGCGAGCGTATGACCTTGGCTACACCTTC
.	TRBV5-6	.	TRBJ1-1	CASSFWGVRNTEAFF	TGTGCCAGCAGCTTCTGGGGGGTAAGGAACACTGAAGCTTTCTTT
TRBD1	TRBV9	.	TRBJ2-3	CASSRRQGRDTQYF	TGTGCCAGCAGCAGAAGACAGGGTCGAGATACGCAGTATTTT
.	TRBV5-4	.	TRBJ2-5	CASSLVSDSETQYF	TGTGCCAGCAGCTTGGTCAGCGATAGTGAGACCCAGTACTTC
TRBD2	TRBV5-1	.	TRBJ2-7	CASSSGLAGPGHTEQYF	TGCGCCAGCAGCTCCGGACTAGCGGGCCCGGGCCATACGGAGCAGTACTTC
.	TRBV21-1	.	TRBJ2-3	CASSKGEGKLAGGPFSSDTQYF	TGTGCCAGCAGCAAGGGGGAGGGTAAGCTAGCGGGAGGGCCCTTTAGTTCAGATACGCAGTATTTT
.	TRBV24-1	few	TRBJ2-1	CATSDSLADSYNEQFF	TGTGCCACCAGTGATTCGTTAGCGGACTCCTACAATGAGCAGTTCTTC
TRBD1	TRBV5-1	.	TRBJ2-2	CASSLNSDRGRRGTGELFF	TGCGCCAGCAGCTTGAATAGCGACAGGGGGCGCCGGGGCACCGGGGAGCTGTTTTTT
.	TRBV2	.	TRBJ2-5	CASNQGYGETQYF	TGTGCCAGCAATCAGGGTTATGGAGAGACCCAGTACTTC
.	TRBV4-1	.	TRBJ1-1	CASSQGGGGTEAFF	TGCGCCAGCAGCCAAGGAGGCGGGGGCACTGAAGCTTTCTTT
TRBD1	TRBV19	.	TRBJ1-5	CASSINRDRGLYSNQPQHF	TGTGCCAGTAGTATCAATCGGGACAGGGGCTTATATAGCAATCAGCCCCAGCATTTT
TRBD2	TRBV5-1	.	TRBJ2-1	CASSSGTSGRGEQFF	TGCGCCAGCAGCTCCGGGACTAGCGGGAGGGGAGAGCAGTTCTTC
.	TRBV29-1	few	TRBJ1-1	CSVVRGNTEAFF	TGCAGCGTTGTGCGGGGGAACACTGAAGCTTTCTTT
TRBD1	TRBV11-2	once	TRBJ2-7	CASSPGTGGYEQYF	TGTGCCAGCAGCCCCGGGACAGGGGGCTACGAGCAGTACTTC
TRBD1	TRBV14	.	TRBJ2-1	CASSQDRGLYNEQFF	TGTGCCAGCAGCCAAGATAGGGGGCTATACAATGAGCAGTTCTTC
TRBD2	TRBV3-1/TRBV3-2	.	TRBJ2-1	CASSQDSRAGGDEQFF	TGTGCCAGCAGCCAAGATTCCCGAGCGGGAGGCGATGAGCAGTTCTTC
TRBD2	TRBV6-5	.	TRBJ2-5	CASSAGADRKETQYF	TGTGCCAGCAGCGCGGGAGCAGACCGGAAGGAGACCCAGTACTTC
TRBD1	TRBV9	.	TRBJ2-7	CASSPRDRVYEQYF	TGTGCCAGCAGCCCCCGGGACAGGGTTTACGAGCAGTACTTC
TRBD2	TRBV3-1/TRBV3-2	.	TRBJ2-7	CASSPSGGYEQYF	TGTGCCAGCAGCCCTAGCGGGGGCTACGAGCAGTACTTC
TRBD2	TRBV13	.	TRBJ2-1	CASSFPSRGDLYNEQFF	TGTGCCAGCAGCTTCCCGTCGCGGGGGGACCTATACAATGAGCAGTTCTTC
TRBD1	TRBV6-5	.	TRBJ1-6	CATADRDNNSPLHF	TGTGCCACCGCAGACAGGGACAATAATTCACCCCTCCACTTT
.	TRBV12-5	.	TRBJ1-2	CASGYEPTEAYGYTF	TGTGCTAGTGGTTATGAACCGACAGAAGCCTATGGCTACACCTTC
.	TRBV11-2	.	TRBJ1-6	CASSLESSYNSPLHF	TGTGCCAGCAGCTTGGAGTCCTCCTATAATTCACCCCTCCACTTT
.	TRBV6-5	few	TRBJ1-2	CASSPGTTNYGYTF	TGTGCCAGCAGTCCGGGGACAACGAACTATGGCTACACCTTC
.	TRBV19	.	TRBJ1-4	CATSLSGGATLYQKLFF	TGTGCCACTTCCCTCTCGGGGGGGGCTACCCTCTACCAAAAACTGTTTTTT
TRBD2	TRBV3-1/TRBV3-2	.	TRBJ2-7	CASSLTSGGTYEQYF	TGTGCCAGCAGCCTGACTAGCGGGGGAACCTACGAGCAGTACTTC